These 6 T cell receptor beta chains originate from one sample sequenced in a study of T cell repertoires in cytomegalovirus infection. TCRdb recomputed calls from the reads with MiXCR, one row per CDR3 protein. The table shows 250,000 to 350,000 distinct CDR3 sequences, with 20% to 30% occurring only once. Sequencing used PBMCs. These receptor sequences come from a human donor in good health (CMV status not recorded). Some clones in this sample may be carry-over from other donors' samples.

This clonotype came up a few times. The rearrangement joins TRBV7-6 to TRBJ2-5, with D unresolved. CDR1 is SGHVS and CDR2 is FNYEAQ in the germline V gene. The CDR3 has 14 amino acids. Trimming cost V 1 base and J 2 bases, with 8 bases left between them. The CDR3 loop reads CASSLVPRQETQYF. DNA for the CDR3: TGTGCCAGCAGCTTAGTCCCGCGGCAAGAGACCCAGTACTTC.

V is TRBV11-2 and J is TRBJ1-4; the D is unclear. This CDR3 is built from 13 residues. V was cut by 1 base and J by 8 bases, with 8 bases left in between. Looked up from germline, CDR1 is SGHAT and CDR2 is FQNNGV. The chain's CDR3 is CASSLGAQEKLFF. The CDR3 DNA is TGTGCCAGCAGCTTAGGGGCCCAGGAAAAACTGTTTTTT.

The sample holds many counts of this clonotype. The CDR3 region has the DNA TGTGCCAGCAGCTCCGGACTAGCGGGAGGGACTGGGGCCAACGTCCTGACTTTC. It codes for CASSSGLAGGTGANVLTF. The chain recombines TRBV7-2 with TRBJ2-6; 15 bases are shared with TRBD2. Germline CDR1 is SGHTA and CDR2 is FQGNSA. This CDR3 is built from 18 residues. Losses at the gene ends were 4 bases for V and 2 bases for J; bases not matched to a gene: 3.

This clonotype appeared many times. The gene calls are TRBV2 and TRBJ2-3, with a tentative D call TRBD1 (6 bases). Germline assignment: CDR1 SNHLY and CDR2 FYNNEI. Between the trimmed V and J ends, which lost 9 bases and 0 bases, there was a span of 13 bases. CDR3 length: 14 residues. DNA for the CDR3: TGTGCCAGTTCCGACAGGACTAGCACAGATACGCAGTATTTT. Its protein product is CASSDRTSTDTQYF.

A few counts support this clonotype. The CDR3 sequence: CASNQGGGTMEQFF. DNA of the CDR3: TGTGCCAGCAACCAAGGTGGGGGGACCATGGAGCAGTTCTTC. J is TRBJ2-1 and V is TRBV7-3; TRBD2 might be the D (6 bases). V was shortened by 7 bases and J by 10 bases, with 20 bases between the two germline ends. CDR1 and CDR2 (germline): SGHTA, FQGTGA. The CDR3 consists of 14 residues.

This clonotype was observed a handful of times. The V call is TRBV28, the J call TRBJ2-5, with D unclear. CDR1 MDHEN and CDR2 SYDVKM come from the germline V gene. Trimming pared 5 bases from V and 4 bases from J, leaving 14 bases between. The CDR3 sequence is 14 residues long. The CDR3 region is CASSRAGYSETQYF. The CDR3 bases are TGTGCCAGCAGTAGAGCTGGATACTCAGAGACCCAGTACTTC.